This T cell receptor beta chain was documented in a study of blood T cell repertoires in COVID-19. Germline V gene sequence: CDR1 SGHVS, CDR2 FQNEAQ. The CDR3 contains 16 residues. Trimming pared 8 bases from V and 5 bases from J, leaving 24 bases between. Original processing notes: Counts of nucleated cells, estimated from reference gene primer amplification, were obtained. TCRdb's table, derived via immunoSEQ multiplex PCR, lists solely in-frame clones and lacks some. From that table come the V and J calls and clone size; the DNA was used to work out D and trimming. The sample has about 77,000 clones; about 91% are singletons.

This TCR was recovered from a woman over 75 with acute or convalescent COVID-19. Sequences were obtained from peripheral blood. The rearrangement uses TRBV7-8 and TRBJ2-5; D might be TRBD1 (7 bases). Here the CDR3 DNA reads TGTGCCAGCTGGGGACTTGCCACGACAGGGTCCGAGACCCAGTACTTC. It yields the protein CASWGLATTGSETQYF.